Listed below are T cell receptor beta chains from one sample, sequenced in a study of cytomegalovirus exposure and HLA in healthy donors. Clones were read by immunoSEQ multiplex PCR, and TCRdb kept only the in-frame ones, dropping some. Of fewer than 200,000 clones listed, approximately 80% were seen once; the top ten hold more than 0.4%. Sequencing was done on a sample of PBMCs. All receptors come from a woman aged 45-65 years in good health and CMV-seronegative. The CDR3 runs from the conserved cysteine through the conserved F or W. The order of the fields is D gene, CDR3 length, V gene, clone size, J gene, CDR3 protein, CDR3 DNA. A D gene is named only where the DNA matches it firmly. Expanded clones get a size class; other rows say once, few or many, or leave the size out.

D: TRBD2
length: 15
V: TRBV4-3
size: NA
J: TRBJ2-1
CDR3: CASSPYSGEYNEQFF
DNA: TGCGCCAGCAGCCCCTATAGCGGGGAGTACAATGAGCAGTTCTTC

D: TRBD2
length: 21
V: TRBV4-2
size: NA
J: TRBJ2-6
CDR3: CASSQPLGMAGVFPGANVLTF
DNA: TGTGCCAGCAGCCAACCCCTGGGGATGGCGGGAGTCTTCCCTGGGGCCAACGTCCTGACTTTC

D: TRBD1
length: 18
V: TRBV28
size: once
J: TRBJ1-2
CDR3: CASSLISTGQGSGYGYTF
DNA: TGTGCCAGCAGTTTAATTAGTACCGGACAGGGGTCGGGCTATGGCTACACCTTC

D: TRBD1
length: 15
V: TRBV5-1
size: NA
J: TRBJ2-7
CDR3: CASKPGTGSLYEQYF
DNA: TGCGCCAGCAAGCCCGGGACAGGGTCTCTCTACGAGCAGTACTTC

D: NA
length: 11
V: TRBV6-5
size: NA
J: TRBJ2-1
CDR3: CASSSIHEQFF
DNA: TGTGCCAGCAGTTCCATCCATGAGCAGTTCTTC

D: NA
length: 15
V: TRBV5-4
size: NA
J: TRBJ2-6
CDR3: CASSNAGSGANVLTF
DNA: TGTGCCAGCAGCAACGCAGGGTCTGGGGCCAACGTCCTGACTTTC

D: TRBD1
length: 13
V: TRBV27
size: NA
J: TRBJ1-1
CDR3: CASSRQGGGEAFF
DNA: TGTGCCAGCTCTCGACAGGGGGGAGGTGAAGCTTTCTTT

D: NA
length: 18
V: TRBV21-1
size: NA
J: TRBJ1-1
CDR3: CASSKEWVPLEGNTEAFF
DNA: TGTGCCAGCAGCAAAGAGTGGGTACCCCTGGAGGGGAACACTGAAGCTTTCTTT

D: TRBD1
length: 13
V: TRBV11-1
size: NA
J: TRBJ2-5
CDR3: CASSTGERGTQYF
DNA: TGTGCCAGCAGTACAGGGGAGAGGGGGACCCAGTACTTC

D: NA
length: 13
V: TRBV2
size: NA
J: TRBJ1-6
CDR3: CASSGGDNSPLHF
DNA: TGTGCCAGCAGTGGGGGAGACAATTCACCCCTCCACTTT